These 5 T cell receptor beta chains originate from one sample sequenced in a study of blood T cell repertoires in COVID-19. TCRdb's table, derived via immunoSEQ multiplex PCR, lists solely in-frame clones and lacks some. The sample holds a few hundred thousand clones; just under 90% are singletons and the top ten take 11%. Sequencing used peripheral blood. Receptor source: a young woman with COVID-19, enrolled during active disease.

The genes are TRBV6-1 and TRBJ2-6; D perhaps matches TRBD1 (6 bases). Trimming took off 1 base at V and 2 bases at J, with 12 bases between the two ends. Germline CDR1 reads MNHNS; CDR2 reads SASEGT. This CDR3 is built from 17 residues. The CDR3 nucleotides read TGTGCCAGCAGTGAAGAATTGGGGGCGGCTGGGGCCAACGTCCTGACTTTC. Encoded protein: CASSEELGAAGANVLTF.

The CDR3 bases are TGTGCCAGCAGCTCCGGACAGTTCTCAGATACGCAGTATTTT. Translated, it gives CASSSGQFSDTQYF. This rearrangement joins TRBV5-5 to TRBJ2-3; tentative D call: TRBD1 (6 bases). Trimming left V 3 bases short and J 4 bases short, with 12 bases between. Per germline, CDR1 SGHKS and CDR2 YYEKEE (reference sequence). CDR3 size: 14 residues.

The chain couples TRBV11-2 to TRBJ2-3; weak D call: TRBD2 (6 bases). This CDR3 comprises 15 residues. Germline assignment: CDR1 SGHAT and CDR2 FQNNGV. V lost 2 bases and J 6 bases, leaving 15 bases between the germline ends. The CDR3: CASSLKRAASDTQYF. CDR3 DNA sequence: TGTGCCAGCAGCTTAAAGCGGGCAGCCTCCGATACGCAGTATTTT.

J is TRBJ2-3 and V is TRBV5-1; D is uncertain. Germline CDR1 is SGHRS and CDR2 is YFSETQ. The CDR3 has 15 amino acids. Trimming shortened V by 4 bases and J by 1 base, and 13 bases separated the two germline ends. The DNA of the CDR3 is TGCGCCAGCAGCCCACTTCTATCTCGCACAGATACGCAGTATTTT. Translation gives CASSPLLSRTDTQYF.

This chain connects TRBV1 to TRBJ2-7; whether TRBD2, the table's D call, matches the DNA was not checked. TRBV1 is flagged as a pseudogene. The CDR3 is 16 amino acids. CDR3 amino acids: CTSSQDGSTRAYEQYF. The CDR3, as DNA: TGCACCAGCAGCCAAGATGGGTCTACCCGGGCCTACGAGCAGTACTTC.